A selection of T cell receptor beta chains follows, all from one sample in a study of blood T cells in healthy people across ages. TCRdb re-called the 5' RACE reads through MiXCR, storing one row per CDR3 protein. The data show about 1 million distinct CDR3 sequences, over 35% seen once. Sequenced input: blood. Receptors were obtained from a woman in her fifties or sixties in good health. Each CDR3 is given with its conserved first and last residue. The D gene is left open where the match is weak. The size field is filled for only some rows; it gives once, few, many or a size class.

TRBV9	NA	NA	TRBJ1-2	TGTGCCAGCAGCAGACAGAGCTATGGCTACACCTTC	CASSRQSYGYTF
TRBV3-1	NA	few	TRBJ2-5	TGTGCCAGCGGGGAACTTGGCGGAAGGCAGTACTTC	CASGELGGRQYF
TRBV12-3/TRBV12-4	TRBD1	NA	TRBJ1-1	TGTGCCAGCAGTTCTCCGACAGGGTTGTTCACTGAAGCTTTCTTT	CASSSPTGLFTEAFF
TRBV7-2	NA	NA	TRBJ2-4	TGTGCCAGCAGCTCCAGGGGGGGTGGGAGTCTAGCCAAAAACATTCAGTACTTC	CASSSRGGGSLAKNIQYF
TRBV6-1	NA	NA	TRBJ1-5	TGTGCCAGCAGTCCCCTTTGGCTCCCTAGCAATCAGCCCCAGCATTTT	CASSPLWLPSNQPQHF
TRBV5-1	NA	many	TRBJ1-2	TGCGCCAGCAGCTTGGACAGGGACTACACCTTC	CASSLDRDYTF
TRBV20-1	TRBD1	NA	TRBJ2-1	TGCAGTGCTAGAGCTCTGACAGGGGGATACAATGAGCAGTTCTTC	CSARALTGGYNEQFF
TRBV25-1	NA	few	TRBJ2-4	TGTGCCAGCAGTGCGAGGGCGGGGGCGACCAAAAACATTCAGTACTTC	CASSARAGATKNIQYF
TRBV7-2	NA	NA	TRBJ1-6	TGTGCCAGCAGCCAAACAGCCGCAGGATTGGGTTCACCCCTCCACTTT	CASSQTAAGLGSPLHF
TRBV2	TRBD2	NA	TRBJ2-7	TGTGCCAGCAGTGCTAGGACTAGCGGGTTTTCCTCCTACGAGCAGTACTTC	CASSARTSGFSSYEQYF
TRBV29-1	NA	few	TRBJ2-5	TGCAGCGTTGGACCCAGGGGAGGGGAGACCCAGTACTTC	CSVGPRGGETQYF
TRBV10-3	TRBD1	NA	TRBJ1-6	TGTGCCACCCGGGACAGGGGGGATCGGTCACCCCTCCACTTT	CATRDRGDRSPLHF
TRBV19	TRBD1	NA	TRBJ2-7	TGTGCCAGTAAGGGGACAGGGCCCTCCTACGAGCAGTACTTC	CASKGTGPSYEQYF
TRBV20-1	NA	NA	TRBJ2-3	TGCAGTGCTAATTTTGTAGATACGCAGTATTTT	CSANFVDTQYF
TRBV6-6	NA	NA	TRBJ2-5	TGTGCCAGCAGTAAACTATCATCCCAAGAGACCCAGTACTTC	CASSKLSSQETQYF
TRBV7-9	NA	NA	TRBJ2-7	TGTGCCAGCAGCTTGATGCGGGACTGGAAAGAGACCCGGTACTTC	CASSLMRDWKETRYF
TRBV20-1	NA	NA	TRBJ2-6	TGCAGTGCTCCCGGTCTAGCCCCCCAAGGGTCTGGGGCCAACGTCCTGACTTTC	CSAPGLAPQGSGANVLTF
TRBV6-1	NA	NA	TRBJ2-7	TGTGCCAGCAGTGAAGTTGGTCGGCCCTACGAGCAGTACTTC	CASSEVGRPYEQYF
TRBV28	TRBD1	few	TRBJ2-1	TGTGCCAGCAGTTTAGTGTCTGGGACAGGGGTGGACAATGAGCAGTTCTTC	CASSLVSGTGVDNEQFF
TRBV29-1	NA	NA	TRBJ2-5	TGCAGCGCCCAAAGTACGGGACAAGAGACCCAGTACTTC	CSAQSTGQETQYF
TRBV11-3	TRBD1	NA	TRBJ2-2	TGTGCCAGTGGGACAGGGGGCACCGGGGAGCTGTTTTTT	CASGTGGTGELFF
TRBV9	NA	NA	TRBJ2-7	TGTGCCAGCAGCGTAGGTATTAGCGACTCCTACGAGCAGTACTTC	CASSVGISDSYEQYF
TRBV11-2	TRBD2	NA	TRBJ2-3	TGTGCCAGCAGATCTAGCGGGAGGGCGAGAGATACGCAGTATTTT	CASRSSGRARDTQYF
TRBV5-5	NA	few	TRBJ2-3	TGTGCCAGCAGCTCGGGACAACTCACAGATACGCAGTATTTT	CASSSGQLTDTQYF
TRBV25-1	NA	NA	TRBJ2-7	TGTGCCAGCAGTCCCTATCGGGGACACCACGAGCAGTACTTC	CASSPYRGHHEQYF
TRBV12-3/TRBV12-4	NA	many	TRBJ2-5	TGTGCCAGCAGTTTCCGGGGAAATCAGGAGACCCAGTACTTC	CASSFRGNQETQYF
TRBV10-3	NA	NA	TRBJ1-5	TGTGCCATCACCGAGGGGCCTAATCAGCCCCAGCATTTT	CAITEGPNQPQHF
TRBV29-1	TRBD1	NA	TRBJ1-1	TGCAGCGTTGAGGAGGACAGGGAGATGGGCACTGAAGCTTTCTTT	CSVEEDREMGTEAFF
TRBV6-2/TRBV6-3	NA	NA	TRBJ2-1	TGTGCCAGCAGTTACCGTGTAGGCGGGAAGAACTACAATGAGCAGTTCTTC	CASSYRVGGKNYNEQFF
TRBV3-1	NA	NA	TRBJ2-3	TGTGCTACAACATTTGGCACAGATACGCAGTATTTT	CATTFGTDTQYF
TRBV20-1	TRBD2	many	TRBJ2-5	TGCAGTGCTCCCTTCGGACTAGAAGGCATCGCGACCCAGTACTTC	CSAPFGLEGIATQYF
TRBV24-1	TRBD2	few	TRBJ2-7	TGTGCCACCAGTGATCACCGCGGGACTAGCGGGATCTACGAGCAGTACTTC	CATSDHRGTSGIYEQYF
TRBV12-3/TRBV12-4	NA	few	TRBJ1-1	TGTGCCAGCAGTTTAGCAGGGCGCACTGAAGCTTTCTTT	CASSLAGRTEAFF
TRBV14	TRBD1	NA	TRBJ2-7	TGTGCCAGCCGAAACAGGGGATTCAATGAGCAGTACTTC	CASRNRGFNEQYF
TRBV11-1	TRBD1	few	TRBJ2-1	TGTGCCAGCAGCTTCCTTCGGGACAGGCCCCTCAATGAGCAGTTCTTC	CASSFLRDRPLNEQFF
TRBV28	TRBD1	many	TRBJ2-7	TGTGCCAGCAGTCACCGGGACAGGGACGAGCAGTACTTC	CASSHRDRDEQYF
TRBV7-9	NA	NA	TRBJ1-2	TGTGCCAGCAGTCGGGACCTTTATGGCTACACCTTC	CASSRDLYGYTF
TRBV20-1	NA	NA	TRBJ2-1	TGCAGTGCTAGCCCAGGGTGTTTAGTGGCGGGAACCTACAATGAGCAGTTCTTC	CSASPGCLVAGTYNEQFF
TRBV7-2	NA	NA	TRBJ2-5	TGTGCCAGCAGCTTAGCCACTCAAGAGACCCAGTACTTC	CASSLATQETQYF
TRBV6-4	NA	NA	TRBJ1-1	TGTGCCAGCAGTGACGGGGAGAGTGCTTTCTTT	CASSDGESAFF
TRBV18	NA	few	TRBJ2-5	TGTGCCAGCTCACTCGACAGACCCCAAGAGACCCAGTACTTC	CASSLDRPQETQYF
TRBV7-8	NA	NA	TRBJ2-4	TGTGCCAGCAGCTTAGGGCGTGGGAACATTCAGTACTTC	CASSLGRGNIQYF
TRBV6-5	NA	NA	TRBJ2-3	TGTGCCAGCAATTCGACAGGAATAGATACGCAGTATTTT	CASNSTGIDTQYF
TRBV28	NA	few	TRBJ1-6	TGTGCCAGCAGTTTCTTAGTTAATAATTCACCCCTCCACTTT	CASSFLVNNSPLHF
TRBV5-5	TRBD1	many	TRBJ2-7	TGTGCCAGCACCAAAGGGGGCGCCTCCGCCTACGAGCAGTACTTC	CASTKGGASAYEQYF
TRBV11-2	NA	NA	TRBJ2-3	TGTGCCAGCAGCTCCATGACAGGAACTAGCACAGATACGCAGTATTTT	CASSSMTGTSTDTQYF
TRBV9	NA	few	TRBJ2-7	TGTGCCAGCAGCGTTTGGGTAGGGGCTACGGACGAGCAGTACTTC	CASSVWVGATDEQYF
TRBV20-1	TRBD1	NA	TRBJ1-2	TGCAGCGGACTTCCGGGACAGGGTTTATATGGCTACACCTTC	CSGLPGQGLYGYTF
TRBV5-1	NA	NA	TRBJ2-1	TGCGCCAGCAGCTTGGGATGGGGCGGGACCTCCTACAATGAGCAGTTCTTC	CASSLGWGGTSYNEQFF
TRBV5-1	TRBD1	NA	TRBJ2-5	TGCGCCAGAAGCCCGGGACAGGGCACGGAGACCCAGTACTTC	CARSPGQGTETQYF
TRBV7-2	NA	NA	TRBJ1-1	TGTGCCAGCAGCTTAGCCGGGGGAGGTACAGGGCCTACTGGGGGAGCTTTCTTT	CASSLAGGGTGPTGGAFF
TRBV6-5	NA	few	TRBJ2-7	TGTGCCAGCAGTTCCTTACAGGGAAGAGAGTACGAGCAGTACTTC	CASSSLQGREYEQYF
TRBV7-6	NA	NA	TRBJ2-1	TGTGCCAGCAGCTCACCGTACGGACCGGGCTCCTACAATGAGCAGTTCTTC	CASSSPYGPGSYNEQFF
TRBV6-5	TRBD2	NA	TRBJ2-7	TGTGCCACCAGGGGGACTAGCGGATACTACGAGCAGTACTTC	CATRGTSGYYEQYF
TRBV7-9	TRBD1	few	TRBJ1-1	TGTGCCAGCAGCCAGCCACCGGGACAGATGAACACTGAAGCTTTCTTT	CASSQPPGQMNTEAFF
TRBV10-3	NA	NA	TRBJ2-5	TGTGCCATCAGTGAGATGCGCTGGGATGAGACCCAGTACTTC	CAISEMRWDETQYF
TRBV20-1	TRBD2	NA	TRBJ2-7	TGCAGTGCTAAATCTAGCGGGAGGGGGTACGAGCAGTACTTC	CSAKSSGRGYEQYF